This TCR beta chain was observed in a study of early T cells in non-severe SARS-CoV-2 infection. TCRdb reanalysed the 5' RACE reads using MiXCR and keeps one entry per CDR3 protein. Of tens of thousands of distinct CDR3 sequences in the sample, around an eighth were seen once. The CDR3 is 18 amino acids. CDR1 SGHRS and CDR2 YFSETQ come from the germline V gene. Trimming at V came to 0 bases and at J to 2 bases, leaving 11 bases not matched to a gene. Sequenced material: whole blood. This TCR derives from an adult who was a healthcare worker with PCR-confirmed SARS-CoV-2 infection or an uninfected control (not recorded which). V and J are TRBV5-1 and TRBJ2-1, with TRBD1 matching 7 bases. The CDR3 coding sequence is TGCGCCAGCAGCTTGGCTAGACAGGGACCATTAACCTACAATGAGCAGTTCTTC. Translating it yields CASSLARQGPLTYNEQFF.